This TCR beta chain was sequenced in a study of T cells after yellow fever vaccination. Study-wide background: Among memory cells, EM, EMRA, CM and Tscm subsets were sorted using CD3, CD45RA, CCR7 and CD95.

TCRdb independently ran MiXCR on the 5' RACE reads; one entry per CDR3 protein. Here the sample spans several thousand distinct CDR3 sequences, more than 7.5% being singletons. The germline V gene has CDR1 SGHTA and CDR2 FQGNSA. With 5 bases removed from V and 6 bases from J, the gap between germline ends came to 17 bases. There are 14 residues in the CDR3. This clonotype was seen a few times. The study's findings and limits: The study noted that FACS-sorted repertoires could contain abundant clonotypes contaminating from the bulk population. Though it reached lower strength, the secondary response hit its peak faster, day 5 versus 15. The study re-detected most primary-vaccination clones after the booster (roughly 95% CD4, just over 85% CD8).

The receptor was derived from a man younger than 40 who received the YFV17D yellow fever vaccine. The chain employs TRBV7-2 and TRBJ2-7, with D maybe TRBD2 (6 bases). The specimen was PBMCs, either bulk or a sorted T-cell subset (CD4+, CD8+, memory, or dextramer-sorted; not recorded which), collected 15 days after the yellow fever booster vaccination. The CDR3 nucleotides read TGTGCCAGCAGCCTCACCTGGGGGGTCGGCGAGCAGTACTTC. Encoded protein: CASSLTWGVGEQYF.